This T cell receptor (beta chain) was captured in a study of T cell changes during pregnancy in multiple sclerosis. V was pared by 0 bases and J by 5 bases, with 10 bases between. The CDR3 has 14 residues. Germline CDR1 reads KGHSH; CDR2 reads LQKENI. Clones were sequenced by immunoSEQ multiplex PCR, and TCRdb holds only the in-frame ones, with some missing. The data show about 40,000 clones, approximately 94% seen once. Material: CD4+ T cells from peripheral blood mononuclear cells, obtained in the third trimester of pregnancy. The receptor comes from a female donor with multiple sclerosis, enrolled in a pregnancy study. The V and J genes are TRBV18 and TRBJ2-5; TRBD2 might be the D (6 bases). This chain's CDR3 is CASSPPQGRETQYF. DNA of the CDR3: TGTGCCAGCTCACCACCGCAAGGGAGGGAGACCCAGTACTTC.